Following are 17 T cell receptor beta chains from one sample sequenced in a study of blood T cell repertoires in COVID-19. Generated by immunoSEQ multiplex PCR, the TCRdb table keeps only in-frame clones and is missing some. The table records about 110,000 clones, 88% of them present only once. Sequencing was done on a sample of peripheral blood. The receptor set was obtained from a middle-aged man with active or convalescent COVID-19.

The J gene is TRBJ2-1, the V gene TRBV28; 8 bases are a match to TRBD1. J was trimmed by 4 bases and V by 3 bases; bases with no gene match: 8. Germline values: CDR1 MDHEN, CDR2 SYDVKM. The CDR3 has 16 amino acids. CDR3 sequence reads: CASSFSWTGSYNEQFF. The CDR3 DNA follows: TGTGCCAGCAGTTTCAGCTGGACAGGGTCGTACAATGAGCAGTTCTTC.

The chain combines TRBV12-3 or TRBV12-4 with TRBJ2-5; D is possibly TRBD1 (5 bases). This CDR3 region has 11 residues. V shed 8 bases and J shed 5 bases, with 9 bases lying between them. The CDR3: CASRSGETQYF. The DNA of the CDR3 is TGTGCCAGCCGATCAGGGGAGACCCAGTACTTC.

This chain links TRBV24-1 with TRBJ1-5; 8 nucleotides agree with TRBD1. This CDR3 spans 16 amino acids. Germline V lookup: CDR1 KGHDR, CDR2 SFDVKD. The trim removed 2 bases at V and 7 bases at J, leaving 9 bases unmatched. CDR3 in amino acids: CATSDSGTGKDQPQHF. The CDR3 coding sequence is TGTGCCACCAGTGATTCTGGGACAGGTAAAGACCAGCCCCAGCATTTT.

The CDR3 DNA is TGTGCCAGCAGCCGCCGGAGTGTGCGGCAGTACTTC. This codes for CASSRRSVRQYF. The chain couples TRBV28 to TRBJ2-7; unclear D gene. Germline CDR1 reads MDHEN; CDR2 reads SYDVKM. The V end was cut by 6 bases, the J end by 9 bases, with 15 bases between. This CDR3 is 12 amino acids long.

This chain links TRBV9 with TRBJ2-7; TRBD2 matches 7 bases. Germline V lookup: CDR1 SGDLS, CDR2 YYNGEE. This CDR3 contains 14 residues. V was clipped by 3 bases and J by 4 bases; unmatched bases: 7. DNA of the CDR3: TGTGCCAGCAGCGCCCTAGCGGAGACTTACGAGCAGTACTTC. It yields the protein CASSALAETYEQYF.

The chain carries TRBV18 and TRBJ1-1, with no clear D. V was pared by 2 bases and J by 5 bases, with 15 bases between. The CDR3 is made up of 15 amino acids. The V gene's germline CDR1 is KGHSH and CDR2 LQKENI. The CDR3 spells CASSPRRGGGTEAFF. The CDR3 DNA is TGTGCCAGCTCACCAAGGCGGGGAGGAGGGACTGAAGCTTTCTTT.

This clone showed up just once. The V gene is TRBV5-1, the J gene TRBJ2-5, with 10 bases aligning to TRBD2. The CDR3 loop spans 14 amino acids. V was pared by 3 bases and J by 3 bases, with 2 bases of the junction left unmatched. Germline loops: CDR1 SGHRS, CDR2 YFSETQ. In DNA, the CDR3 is TGCGCCAGCAGCTCCGGACTAGCGGAAGAGACCCAGTACTTC. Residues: CASSSGLAEETQYF.

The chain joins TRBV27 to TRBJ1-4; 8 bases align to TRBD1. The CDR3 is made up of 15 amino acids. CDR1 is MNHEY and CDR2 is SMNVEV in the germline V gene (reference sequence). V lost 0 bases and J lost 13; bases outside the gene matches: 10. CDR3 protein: CASSLSSQGALGLFF. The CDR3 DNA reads TGTGCCAGCAGTTTATCGTCGCAGGGGGCTTTAGGACTGTTTTTT.

In DNA form, the CDR3 reads TGTGCCAGCAGTTCCCTACTAGCGGGAGGGCCCATGATGGCGGATACGCAGTATTTT. This translates into CASSSLLAGGPMMADTQYF. The rearrangement uses TRBV27 and TRBJ2-3; TRBD2 matches at 13 bases. CDR3 length equals 19 residues. Germline-derived CDR1 and CDR2 are MNHEY and SMNVEV (reference sequence). The junction had 16 bases not matched to a gene; V was cut back by 4 bases and J by 6 bases.

In DNA, the CDR3 is TGTGCCAGCAGCAAAGAGGGACTAGCGGGAGTTGGCGAGCAGTACTTC. Its protein is CASSKEGLAGVGEQYF. This rearrangement joins TRBV7-2 to TRBJ2-7; 14 bases agree with TRBD2. Trimming at V came to 5 bases and at J to 6 bases, leaving 9 bases not matched to a gene. This CDR3 is 16 amino acids long. Germline CDR1 and CDR2: SGHTA and FQGNSA.

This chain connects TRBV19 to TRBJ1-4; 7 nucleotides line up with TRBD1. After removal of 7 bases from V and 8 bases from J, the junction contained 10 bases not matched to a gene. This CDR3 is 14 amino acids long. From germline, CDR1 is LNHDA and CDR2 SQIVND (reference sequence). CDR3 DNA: TGTGCCAGTATGAAGAGGGGGCTAGGAGAAAAACTGTTTTTT. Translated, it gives CASMKRGLGEKLFF.

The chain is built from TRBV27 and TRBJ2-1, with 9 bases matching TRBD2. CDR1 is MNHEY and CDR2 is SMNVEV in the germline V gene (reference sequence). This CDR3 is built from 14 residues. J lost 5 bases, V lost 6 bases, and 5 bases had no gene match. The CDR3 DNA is TGTGCCAGCAGGAGCGGGAGGAGTCACAATGAGCAGTTCTTC. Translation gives CASRSGRSHNEQFF.

The CDR3 loop reads CASFDRSYKAFF. The CDR3, as DNA: TGTGCCAGTTTTGACAGGTCTTATAAAGCTTTCTTT. This chain connects TRBV19 to TRBJ1-1; a possible D gene is TRBD1 (6 bases). The CDR3 is 12 residues long. V gave up 8 bases and J gave up 9 bases, with 16 bases separating them. Germline CDR1 and CDR2: LNHDA and SQIVND (reference sequence).

The CDR3 sequence is CASNGISGSRRETQYF. DNA for the CDR3: TGTGCCAGCAATGGGATCAGCGGGAGCCGGAGAGAGACCCAGTACTTC. This chain joins TRBV2 and TRBJ2-5; TRBD2 matches at 8 bases. V gave up 7 bases and J gave up 4 bases; unmatched junction bases: 14. Germline V gene data show CDR1 as SNHLY and CDR2 as FYNNEI. The length of the CDR3 is 16 residues.

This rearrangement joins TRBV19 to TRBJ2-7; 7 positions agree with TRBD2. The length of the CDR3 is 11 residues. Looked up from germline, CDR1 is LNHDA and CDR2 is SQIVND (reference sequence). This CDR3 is CAAGLSYEQYF. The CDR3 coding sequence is TGTGCAGCGGGGTTGAGCTACGAGCAGTACTTC.

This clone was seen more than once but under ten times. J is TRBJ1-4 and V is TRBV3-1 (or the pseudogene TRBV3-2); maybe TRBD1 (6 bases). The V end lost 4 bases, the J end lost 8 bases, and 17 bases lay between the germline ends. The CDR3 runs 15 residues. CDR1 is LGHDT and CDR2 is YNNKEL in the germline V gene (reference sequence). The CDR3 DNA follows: TGTGCCAGCAGCCTGTCAGGGGTGACGTGGGAAAAACTGTTTTTT. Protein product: CASSLSGVTWEKLFF.

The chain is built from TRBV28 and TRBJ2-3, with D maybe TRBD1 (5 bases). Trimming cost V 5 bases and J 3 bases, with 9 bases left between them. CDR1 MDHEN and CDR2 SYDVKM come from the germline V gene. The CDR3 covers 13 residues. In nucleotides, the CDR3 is TGTGCCAGCAGTGGACCAGGGACAGATACGCAGTATTTT. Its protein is CASSGPGTDTQYF.